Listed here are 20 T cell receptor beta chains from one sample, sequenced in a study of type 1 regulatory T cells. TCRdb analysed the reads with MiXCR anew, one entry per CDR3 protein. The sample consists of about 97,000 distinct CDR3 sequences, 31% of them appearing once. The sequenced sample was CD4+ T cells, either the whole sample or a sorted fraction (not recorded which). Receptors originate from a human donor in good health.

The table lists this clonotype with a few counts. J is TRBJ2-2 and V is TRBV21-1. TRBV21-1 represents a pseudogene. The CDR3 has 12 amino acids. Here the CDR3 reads CASSNCIGELFF. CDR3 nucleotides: TGTGCCAGCAGCAACTGTATCGGGGAGCTGTTTTTT.

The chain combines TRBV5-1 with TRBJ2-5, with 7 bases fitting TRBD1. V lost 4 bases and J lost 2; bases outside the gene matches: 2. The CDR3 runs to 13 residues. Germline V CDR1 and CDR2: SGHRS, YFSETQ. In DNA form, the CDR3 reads TGCGCCAGCAGCCTCAGGGGGCAAGAGACCCAGTACTTC. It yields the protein CASSLRGQETQYF.

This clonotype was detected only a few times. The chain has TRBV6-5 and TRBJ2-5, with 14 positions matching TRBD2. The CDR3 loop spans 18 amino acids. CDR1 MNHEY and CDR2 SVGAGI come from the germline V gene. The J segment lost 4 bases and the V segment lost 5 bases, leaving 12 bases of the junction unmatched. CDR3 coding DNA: TGTGCCAGCAGTACCGGGACTAGCGGGAGAATTCTGCGAGAGACCCAGTACTTC. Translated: CASSTGTSGRILRETQYF.

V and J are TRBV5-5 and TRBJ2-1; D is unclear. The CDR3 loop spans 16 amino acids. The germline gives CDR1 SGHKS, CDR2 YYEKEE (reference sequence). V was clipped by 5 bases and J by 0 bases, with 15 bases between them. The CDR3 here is CASSYAPKSSYNEQFF. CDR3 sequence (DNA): TGTGCCAGCAGTTACGCCCCCAAGAGCTCCTACAATGAGCAGTTCTTC.

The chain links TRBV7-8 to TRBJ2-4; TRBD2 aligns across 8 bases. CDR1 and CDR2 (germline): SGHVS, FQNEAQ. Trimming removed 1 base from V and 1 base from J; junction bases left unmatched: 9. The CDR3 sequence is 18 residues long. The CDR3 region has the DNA TGTGCCAGCAGCTTAGGGGCTAGCGGGCCTGGGGCCAAAAACATTCAGTACTTC. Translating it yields CASSLGASGPGAKNIQYF.

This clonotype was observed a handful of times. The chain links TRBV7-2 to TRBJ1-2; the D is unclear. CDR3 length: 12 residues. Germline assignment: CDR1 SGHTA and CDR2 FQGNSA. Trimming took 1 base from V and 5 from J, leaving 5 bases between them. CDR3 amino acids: CASSLGVYGYTF. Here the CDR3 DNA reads TGTGCCAGCAGCTTAGGAGTATATGGCTACACCTTC.

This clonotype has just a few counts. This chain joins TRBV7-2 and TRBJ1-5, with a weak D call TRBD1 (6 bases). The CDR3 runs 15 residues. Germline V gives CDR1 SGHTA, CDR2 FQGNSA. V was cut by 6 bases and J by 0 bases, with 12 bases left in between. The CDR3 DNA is TGTGCCAGCAGATCAGGGGTTGGTAGCAATCAGCCCCAGCATTTT. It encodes CASRSGVGSNQPQHF.

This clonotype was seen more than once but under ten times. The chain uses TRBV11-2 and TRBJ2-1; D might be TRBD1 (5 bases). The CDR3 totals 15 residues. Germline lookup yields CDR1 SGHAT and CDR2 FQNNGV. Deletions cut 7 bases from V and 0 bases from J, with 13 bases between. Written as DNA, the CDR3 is TGTGCCAGCAAGCAGGGCGGACCCTCCTACAATGAGCAGTTCTTC. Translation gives CASKQGGPSYNEQFF.

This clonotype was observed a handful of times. DNA for the CDR3: TGTGCCAGCAGCCGGGGACAGTACAATGAGCAGTTCTTC. Protein sequence: CASSRGQYNEQFF. The V and J genes are TRBV7-3 and TRBJ2-1; 7 bases match TRBD1. The CDR3 sequence is 13 residues long. The trim removed 5 bases at V and 4 bases at J, leaving 2 bases unmatched. Germline V lookup: CDR1 SGHTA, CDR2 FQGTGA. Complete variable domain (other parts from reference TRBV7-3 and TRBJ2-1): GAGVSQTPSNKVTEKGKYVELRCDPISGHTALYWYRQSLGQGPEFLIYFQGTGAADDSGLPNDRFFAVRPEGSVSTLKIQRTERGDSAVYLCASSRGQYNEQFFGPGTRLTVL.

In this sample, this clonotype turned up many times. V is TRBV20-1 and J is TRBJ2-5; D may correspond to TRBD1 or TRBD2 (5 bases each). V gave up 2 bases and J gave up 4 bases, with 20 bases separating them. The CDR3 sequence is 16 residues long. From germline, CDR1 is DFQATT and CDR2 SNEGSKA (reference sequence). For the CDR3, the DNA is TGCAGTGCTAGACGTGGACGGTCAGGGAGAGGAGAGACCCAGTACTTC. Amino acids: CSARRGRSGRGETQYF.

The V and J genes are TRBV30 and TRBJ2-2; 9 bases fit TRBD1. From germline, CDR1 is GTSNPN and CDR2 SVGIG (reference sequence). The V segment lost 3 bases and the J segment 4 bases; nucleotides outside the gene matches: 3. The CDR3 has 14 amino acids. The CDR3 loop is CAWRRQGGTGELFF. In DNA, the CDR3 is TGTGCCTGGAGAAGACAGGGGGGCACCGGGGAGCTGTTTTTT.

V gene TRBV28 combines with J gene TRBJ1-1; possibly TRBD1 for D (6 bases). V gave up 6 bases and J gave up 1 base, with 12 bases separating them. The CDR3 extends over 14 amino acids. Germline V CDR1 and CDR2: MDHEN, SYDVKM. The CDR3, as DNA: TGTGCCAGCAGGCGATCAGGGGAGAACACTGAAGCTTTCTTT. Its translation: CASRRSGENTEAFF.

The CDR3 nucleotides read TGCGCCAGCAGCGGTGGACAGCCTCAGGGAGCTTTCTTT. This gives the protein CASSGGQPQGAFF. V is TRBV5-1 and J is TRBJ1-1; weak D call: TRBD1 (6 bases). V lost 4 bases, J lost 10 bases, and 17 bases lay in between. CDR1 is SGHRS and CDR2 is YFSETQ in the germline V gene. There are 13 residues in the CDR3. Based on the CDR3 plus reference TRBV5-1 and TRBJ1-1, the full variable domain is KAGVTQTPRYLIKTRGQQVTLSCSPISGHRSVSWYQQTPGQGLQFLFEYFSETQRNKGNFPGRFSGRQFSNSRSEMNVSTLELGDSALYLCASSGGQPQGAFFGQGTRLTVV.

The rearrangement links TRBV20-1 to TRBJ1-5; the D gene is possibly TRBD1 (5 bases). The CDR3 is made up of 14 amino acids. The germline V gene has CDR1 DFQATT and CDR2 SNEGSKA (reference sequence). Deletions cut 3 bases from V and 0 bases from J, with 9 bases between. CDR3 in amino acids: CSASPGSSNQPQHF. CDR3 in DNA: TGCAGTGCTAGCCCAGGGAGTAGCAATCAGCCCCAGCATTTT.

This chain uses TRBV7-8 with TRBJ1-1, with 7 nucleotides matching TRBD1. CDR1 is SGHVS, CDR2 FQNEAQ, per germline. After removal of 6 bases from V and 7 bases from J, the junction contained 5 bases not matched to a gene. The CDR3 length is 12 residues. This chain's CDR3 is CASSLQGSEAFF. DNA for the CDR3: TGTGCCAGCAGTTTACAGGGGAGTGAAGCTTTCTTT.

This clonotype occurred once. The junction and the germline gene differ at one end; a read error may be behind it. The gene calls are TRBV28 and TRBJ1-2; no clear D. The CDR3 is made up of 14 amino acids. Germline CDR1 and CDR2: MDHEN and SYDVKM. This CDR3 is CVSSFASSTKGYTF. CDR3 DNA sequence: TGTGTCAGCAGTTTCGCTAGCTCTACCAAGGGCTACACCTTC.

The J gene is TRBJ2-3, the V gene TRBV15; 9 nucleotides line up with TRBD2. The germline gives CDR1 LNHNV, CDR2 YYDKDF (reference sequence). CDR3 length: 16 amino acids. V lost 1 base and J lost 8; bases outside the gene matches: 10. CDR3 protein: CATSRVFSGSVFTQYF. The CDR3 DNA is TGTGCCACCAGCAGAGTATTTAGCGGGAGTGTTTTTACGCAGTATTTT.

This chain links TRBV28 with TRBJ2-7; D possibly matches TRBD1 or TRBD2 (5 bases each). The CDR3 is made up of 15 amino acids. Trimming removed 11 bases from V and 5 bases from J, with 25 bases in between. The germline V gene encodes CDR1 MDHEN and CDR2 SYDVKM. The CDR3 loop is CASPPGKGLRDEQYF. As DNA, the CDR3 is TGTGCCTCACCTCCCGGGAAGGGGCTTAGGGACGAGCAGTACTTC. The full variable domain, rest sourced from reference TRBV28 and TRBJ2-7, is DVKVTQSSRYLVKRTGEKVFLECVQDMDHENMFWYRQDPGLGLRLIYFSYDVKMKEKGDIPEGYSVSREKKERFSLILESASTNQTSMYLCASPPGKGLRDEQYFGPGTRLTVT.

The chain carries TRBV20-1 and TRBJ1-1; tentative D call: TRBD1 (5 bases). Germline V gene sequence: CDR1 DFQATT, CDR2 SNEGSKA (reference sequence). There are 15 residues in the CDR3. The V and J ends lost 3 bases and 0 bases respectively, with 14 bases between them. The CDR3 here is CSARTGVGLNTEAFF. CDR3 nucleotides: TGCAGTGCTAGGACGGGGGTTGGGTTGAACACTGAAGCTTTCTTT.

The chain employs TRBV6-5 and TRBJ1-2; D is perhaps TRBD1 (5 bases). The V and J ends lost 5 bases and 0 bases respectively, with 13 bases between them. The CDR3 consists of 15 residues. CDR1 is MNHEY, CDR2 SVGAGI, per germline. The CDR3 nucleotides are TGTGCCAGCAGTCCCCGCAGGGCCGCTAACTATGGCTACACCTTC. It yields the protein CASSPRRAANYGYTF.